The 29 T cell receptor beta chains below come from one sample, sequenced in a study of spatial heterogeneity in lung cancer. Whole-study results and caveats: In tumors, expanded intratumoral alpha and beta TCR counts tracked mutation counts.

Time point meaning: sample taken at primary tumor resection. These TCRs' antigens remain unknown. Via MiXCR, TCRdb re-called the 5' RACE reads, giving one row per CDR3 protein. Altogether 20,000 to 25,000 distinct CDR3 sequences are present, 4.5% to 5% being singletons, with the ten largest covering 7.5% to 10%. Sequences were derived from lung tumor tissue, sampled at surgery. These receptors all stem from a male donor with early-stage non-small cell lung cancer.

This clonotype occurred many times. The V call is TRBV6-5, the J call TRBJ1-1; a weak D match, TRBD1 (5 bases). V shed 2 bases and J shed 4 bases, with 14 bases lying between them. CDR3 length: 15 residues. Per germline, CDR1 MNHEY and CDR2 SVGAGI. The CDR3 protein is CASSYEGFSGTEAFF. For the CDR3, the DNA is TGTGCCAGCAGTTACGAGGGGTTCAGCGGCACTGAAGCTTTCTTT.

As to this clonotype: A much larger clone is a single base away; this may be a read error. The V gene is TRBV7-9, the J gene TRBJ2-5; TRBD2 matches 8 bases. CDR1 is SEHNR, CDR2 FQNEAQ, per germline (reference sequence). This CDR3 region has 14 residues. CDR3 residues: CVSSTPGLGETQYF. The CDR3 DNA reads TGTGTCAGCAGCACCCCGGGACTAGGCGAGACCCAGTACTTC.

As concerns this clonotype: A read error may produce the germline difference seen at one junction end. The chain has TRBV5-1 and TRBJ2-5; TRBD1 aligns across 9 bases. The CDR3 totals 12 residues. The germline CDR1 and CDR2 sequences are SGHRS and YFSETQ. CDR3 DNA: TGCGCTAGCAGACAGGGGGAAGAGACCCAGTACTTC. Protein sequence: CASRQGEETQYF.

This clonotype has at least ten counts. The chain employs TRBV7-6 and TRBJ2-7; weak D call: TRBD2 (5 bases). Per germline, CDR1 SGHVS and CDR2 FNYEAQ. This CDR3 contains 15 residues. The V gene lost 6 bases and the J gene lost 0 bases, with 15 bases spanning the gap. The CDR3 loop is CASRRNEGGSYEQYF. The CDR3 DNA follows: TGTGCCAGCAGAAGAAACGAAGGAGGCTCCTACGAGCAGTACTTC.

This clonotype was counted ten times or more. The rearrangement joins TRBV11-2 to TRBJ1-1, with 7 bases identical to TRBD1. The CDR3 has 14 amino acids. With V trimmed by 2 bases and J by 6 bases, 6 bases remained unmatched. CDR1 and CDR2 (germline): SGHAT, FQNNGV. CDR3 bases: TGTGCCAGCAGCTTACCGAGACAGGGCGCTGAAGCTTTCTTT. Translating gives CASSLPRQGAEAFF.

CDR3 loop: CASSALLGTGELFF. CDR3 nucleotide sequence: TGTGCCAGCAGCGCCCTCTTAGGGACCGGGGAGCTGTTTTTT. The rearrangement links TRBV7-6 to TRBJ2-2; no definite D call. The germline CDR1 and CDR2 sequences are SGHVS and FNYEAQ. Trimming stripped 5 bases from V and 5 bases from J, with 12 bases between. The CDR3 runs 14 residues.

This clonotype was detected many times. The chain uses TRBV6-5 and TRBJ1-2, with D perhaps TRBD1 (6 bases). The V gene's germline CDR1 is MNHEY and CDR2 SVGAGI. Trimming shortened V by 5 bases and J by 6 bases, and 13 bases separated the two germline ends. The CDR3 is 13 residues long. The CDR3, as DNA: TGTGCCAGCAGTACCGCGAACAGGGATGGCTACACCTTC. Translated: CASSTANRDGYTF.

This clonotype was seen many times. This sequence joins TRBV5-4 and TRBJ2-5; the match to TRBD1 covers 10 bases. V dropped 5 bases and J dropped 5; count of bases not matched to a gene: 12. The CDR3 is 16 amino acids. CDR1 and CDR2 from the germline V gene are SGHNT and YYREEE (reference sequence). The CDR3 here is CASSTGGTGARETQYF. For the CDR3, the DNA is TGTGCCAGCAGTACTGGGGGGACAGGGGCCCGGGAGACCCAGTACTTC.

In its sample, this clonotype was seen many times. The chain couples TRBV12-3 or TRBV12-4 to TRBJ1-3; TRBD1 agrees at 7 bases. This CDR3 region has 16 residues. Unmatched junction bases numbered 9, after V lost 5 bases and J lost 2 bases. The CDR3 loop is CASSLVQGRAGNTIYF. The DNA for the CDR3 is TGTGCCAGCAGTCTAGTACAGGGGCGCGCTGGAAACACCATATATTTT.

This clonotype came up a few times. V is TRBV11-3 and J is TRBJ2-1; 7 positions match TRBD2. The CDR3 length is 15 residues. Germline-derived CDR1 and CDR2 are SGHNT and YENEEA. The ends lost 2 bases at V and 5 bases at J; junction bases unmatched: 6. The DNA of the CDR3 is TGTGCCAGCAGCTTAAGGGCTAGCGGCGACAATGAGCAGTTCTTC. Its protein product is CASSLRASGDNEQFF.

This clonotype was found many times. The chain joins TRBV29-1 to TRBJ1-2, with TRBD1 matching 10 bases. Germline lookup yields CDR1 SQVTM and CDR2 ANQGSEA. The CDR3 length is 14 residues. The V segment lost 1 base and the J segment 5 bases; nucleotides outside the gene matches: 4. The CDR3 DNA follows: TGCAGCGTTGAAGGGGGACAGGGGTTTTATGGCTACACCTTC. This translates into CSVEGGQGFYGYTF.

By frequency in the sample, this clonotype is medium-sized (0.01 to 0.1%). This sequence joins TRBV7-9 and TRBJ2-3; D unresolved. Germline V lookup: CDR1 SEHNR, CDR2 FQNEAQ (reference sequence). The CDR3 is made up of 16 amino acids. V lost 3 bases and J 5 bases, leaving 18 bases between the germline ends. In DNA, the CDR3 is TGTGCCAGCAGCTTCTCGACTGGATCTTACCGAGATACGCAGTATTTT. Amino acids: CASSFSTGSYRDTQYF.

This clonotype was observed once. The CDR3 here is CSVRTGHLVTGELFF. CDR3 DNA sequence: TGCAGCGTCCGGACAGGACATCTTGTCACCGGGGAGCTGTTTTTT. V and J are TRBV29-1 and TRBJ2-2; 7 bases line up with TRBD1. The trim removed 6 bases at V and 4 bases at J, leaving 11 bases unmatched. There are 15 residues in the CDR3. The germline V gene encodes CDR1 SQVTM and CDR2 ANQGSEA.

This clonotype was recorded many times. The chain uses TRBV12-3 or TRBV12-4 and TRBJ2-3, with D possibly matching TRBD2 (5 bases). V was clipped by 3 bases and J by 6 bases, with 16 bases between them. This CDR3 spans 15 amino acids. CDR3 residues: CASSLGPTRPDTQYF. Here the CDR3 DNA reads TGTGCCAGCAGTTTGGGTCCAACTAGGCCGGATACGCAGTATTTT.

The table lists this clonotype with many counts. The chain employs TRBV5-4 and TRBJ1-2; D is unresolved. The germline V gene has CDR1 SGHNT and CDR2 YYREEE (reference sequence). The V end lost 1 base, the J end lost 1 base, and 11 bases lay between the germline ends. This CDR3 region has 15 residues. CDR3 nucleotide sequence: TGTGCCAGCAGCTTGAGAGACGCCTATAACTATGGCTACACCTTC. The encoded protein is CASSLRDAYNYGYTF.

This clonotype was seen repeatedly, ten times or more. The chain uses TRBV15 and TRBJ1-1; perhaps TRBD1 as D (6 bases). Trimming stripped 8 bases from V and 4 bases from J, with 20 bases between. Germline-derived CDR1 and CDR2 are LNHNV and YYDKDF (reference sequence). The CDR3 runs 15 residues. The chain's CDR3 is CATGKHHDRITEAFF. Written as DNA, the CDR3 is TGTGCCACCGGGAAACATCATGACAGGATCACTGAAGCTTTCTTT.

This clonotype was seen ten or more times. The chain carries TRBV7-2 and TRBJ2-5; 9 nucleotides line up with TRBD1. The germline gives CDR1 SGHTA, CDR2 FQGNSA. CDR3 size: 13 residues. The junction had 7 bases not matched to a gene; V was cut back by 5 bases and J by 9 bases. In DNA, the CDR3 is TGTGCCAGCAGCCCTACAGGGGGCGGGCCCCAGTACTTC. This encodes CASSPTGGGPQYF.

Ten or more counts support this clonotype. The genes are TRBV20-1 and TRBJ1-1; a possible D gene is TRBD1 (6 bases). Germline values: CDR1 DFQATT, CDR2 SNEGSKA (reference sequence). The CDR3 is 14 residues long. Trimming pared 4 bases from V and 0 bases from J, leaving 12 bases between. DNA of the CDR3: TGCAGTGCTAAGGTGGGGGGCCTGAACACTGAAGCTTTCTTT. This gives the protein CSAKVGGLNTEAFF.

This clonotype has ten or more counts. The DNA of the CDR3 is TGCGCCAGCAGCTTGACGACAGATAATGAAAAACTGTTTTTT. It specifies CASSLTTDNEKLFF. V gene TRBV5-1 combines with J gene TRBJ1-4; D is possibly TRBD1 (5 bases). V lost 1 base and J 4 bases, leaving 8 bases between the germline ends. CDR1 and CDR2 (germline): SGHRS, YFSETQ. This CDR3 is 14 amino acids long. Together with reference TRBV5-1 and TRBJ1-4, the CDR3 gives the full variable domain: KAGVTQTPRYLIKTRGQQVTLSCSPISGHRSVSWYQQTPGQGLQFLFEYFSETQRNKGNFPGRFSGRQFSNSRSEMNVSTLELGDSALYLCASSLTTDNEKLFFGSGTQLSVL.

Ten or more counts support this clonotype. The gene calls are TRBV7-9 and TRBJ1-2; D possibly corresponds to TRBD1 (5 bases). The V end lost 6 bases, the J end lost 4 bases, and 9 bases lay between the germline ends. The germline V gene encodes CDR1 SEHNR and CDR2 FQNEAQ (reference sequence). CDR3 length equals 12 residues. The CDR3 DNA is TGTGCCAGCAGTCTTAGGGGCTATGGCTACACCTTC. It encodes CASSLRGYGYTF.

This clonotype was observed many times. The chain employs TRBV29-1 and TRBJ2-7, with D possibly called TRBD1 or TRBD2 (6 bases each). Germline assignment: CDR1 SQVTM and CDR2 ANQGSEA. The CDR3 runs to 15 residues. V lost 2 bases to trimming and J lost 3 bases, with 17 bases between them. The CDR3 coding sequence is TGCAGCGTTGAAAAGAGGAAGGGGGGAGGCTACGAGCAGTACTTC. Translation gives CSVEKRKGGGYEQYF.

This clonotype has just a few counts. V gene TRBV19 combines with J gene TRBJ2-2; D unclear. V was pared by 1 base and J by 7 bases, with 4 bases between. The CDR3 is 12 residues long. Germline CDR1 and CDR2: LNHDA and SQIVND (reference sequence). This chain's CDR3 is CASSIGFGELFF. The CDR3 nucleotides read TGTGCCAGTAGTATAGGGTTCGGGGAGCTGTTTTTT. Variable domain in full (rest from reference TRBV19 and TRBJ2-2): DGGITQSPKYLFRKEGQNVTLSCEQNLNHDAMYWYRQDPGQGLRLIYYSQIVNDFQKGDIAEGYSVSREKKESFPLTVTSAQKNPTAFYLCASSIGFGELFFGEGSRLTVL.

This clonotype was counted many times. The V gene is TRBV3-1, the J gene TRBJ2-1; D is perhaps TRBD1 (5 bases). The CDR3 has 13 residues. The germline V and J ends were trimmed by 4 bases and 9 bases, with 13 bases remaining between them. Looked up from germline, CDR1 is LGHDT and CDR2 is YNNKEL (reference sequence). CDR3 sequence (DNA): TGTGCCAGCAGCCTTACAGGTGATACTGAGCAGTTCTTC. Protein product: CASSLTGDTEQFF.

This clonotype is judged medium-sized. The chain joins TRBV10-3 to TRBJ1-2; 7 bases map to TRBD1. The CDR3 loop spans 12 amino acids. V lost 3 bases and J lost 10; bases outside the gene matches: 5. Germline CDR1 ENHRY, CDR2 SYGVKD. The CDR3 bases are TGTGCCATCAGTGACGAGGGGGCTTACTACACCTTC. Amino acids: CAISDEGAYYTF.

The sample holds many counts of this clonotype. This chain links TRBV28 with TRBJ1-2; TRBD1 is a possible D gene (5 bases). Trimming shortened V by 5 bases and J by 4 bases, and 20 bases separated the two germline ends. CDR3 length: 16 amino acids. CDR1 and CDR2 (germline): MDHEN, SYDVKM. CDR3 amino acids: CASSPSSKGRRYGYTF. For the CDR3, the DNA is TGTGCCAGCAGTCCATCTTCGAAGGGACGGCGCTATGGCTACACCTTC.

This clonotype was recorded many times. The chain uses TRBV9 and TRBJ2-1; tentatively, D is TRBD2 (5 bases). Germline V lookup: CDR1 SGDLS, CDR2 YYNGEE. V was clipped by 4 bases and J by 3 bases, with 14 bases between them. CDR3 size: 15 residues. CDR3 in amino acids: CASSPLAMLYNEQFF. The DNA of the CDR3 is TGTGCCAGCAGCCCCCTAGCTATGCTCTACAATGAGCAGTTCTTC.

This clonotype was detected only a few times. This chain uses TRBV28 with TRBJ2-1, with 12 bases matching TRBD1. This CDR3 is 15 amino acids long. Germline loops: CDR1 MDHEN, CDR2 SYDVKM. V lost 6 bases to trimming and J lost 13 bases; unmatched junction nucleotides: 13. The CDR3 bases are TGTGCCAGCAGCGCTACCGGGACAGGGGGCTTTGGACAGTTCTTC. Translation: CASSATGTGGFGQFF.

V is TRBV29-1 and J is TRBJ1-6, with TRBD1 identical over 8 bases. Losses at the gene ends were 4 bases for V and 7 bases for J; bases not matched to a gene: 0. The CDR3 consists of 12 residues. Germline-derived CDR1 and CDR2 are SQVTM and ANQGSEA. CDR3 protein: CSVGDRNSPLHF. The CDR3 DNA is TGCAGCGTTGGGGACAGGAATTCACCCCTCCACTTT.

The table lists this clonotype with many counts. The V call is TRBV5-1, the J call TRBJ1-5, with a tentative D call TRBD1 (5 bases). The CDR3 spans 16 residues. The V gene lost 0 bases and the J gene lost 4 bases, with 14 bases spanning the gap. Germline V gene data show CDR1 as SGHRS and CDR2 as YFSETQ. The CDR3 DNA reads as TGCGCCAGCAGCTTGGGAGGGGCCACGGAAAATCAGCCCCAGCATTTT. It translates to CASSLGGATENQPQHF.